The subject of this entry is one TCR beta chain. The data derive from a study of control samples from healthy donors and cancer patients. V lost 9 bases and J lost 0, with 11 bases in between. Germline V gene data show CDR1 as LNHDA and CDR2 as SQIVND (reference sequence). CDR3 size: 13 residues. TCRdb's table, derived via immunoSEQ multiplex PCR, lists solely in-frame clones and lacks some. The sample lists around 12,000 clones; just under 95% were seen once. The receptor's source is an elderly man with lung cancer. V and J are TRBV19 and TRBJ1-1; D gene ambiguous. Sequences were obtained from PBMCs. In DNA, the CDR3 is TGTGCCAGCTTTGGCACCCTGAACACTGAAGCTTTCTTT. It translates to CASFGTLNTEAFF.